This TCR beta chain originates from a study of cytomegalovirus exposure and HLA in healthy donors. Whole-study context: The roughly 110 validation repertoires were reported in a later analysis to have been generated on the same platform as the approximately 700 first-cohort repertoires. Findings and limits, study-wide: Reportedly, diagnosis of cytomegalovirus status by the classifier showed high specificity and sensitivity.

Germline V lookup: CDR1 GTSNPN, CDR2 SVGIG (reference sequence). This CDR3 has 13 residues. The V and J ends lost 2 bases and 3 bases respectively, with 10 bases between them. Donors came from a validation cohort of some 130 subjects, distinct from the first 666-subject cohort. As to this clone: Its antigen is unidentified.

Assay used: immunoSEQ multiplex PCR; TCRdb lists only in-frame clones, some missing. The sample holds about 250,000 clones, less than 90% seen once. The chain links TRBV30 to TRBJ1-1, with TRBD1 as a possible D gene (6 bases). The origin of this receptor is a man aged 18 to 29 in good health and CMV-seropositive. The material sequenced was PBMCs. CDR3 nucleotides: TGTGCCTGGAGTTCCCAGGGGTACACTGAAGCTTTCTTT. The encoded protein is CAWSSQGYTEAFF.